Shown below are 8 T cell receptor beta chains from a single sample sequenced in a study of T cell responses to AZD1222 COVID-19 vaccine. Sequencing was performed with immunoSEQ multiplex PCR; in TCRdb, only in-frame clones are kept and a portion is missing. The sample contains more than 150,000 clones, 85% to 90% of which appear only once. Sequenced material: peripheral blood, taken on day 0 of AZD1222 vaccination. All receptors come from an adult in good health.

The chain is built from TRBV19 and TRBJ1-2, with 11 bases aligning to TRBD1. Unmatched junction bases numbered 1, after V lost 0 bases and J lost 4 bases. The CDR3 totals 15 residues. CDR1 is LNHDA and CDR2 is SQIVND in the germline V gene (reference sequence). CDR3 DNA: TGTGCCAGTAGTATAGAAGGGACAGGGGGCTATGGCTACACCTTC. Translating gives CASSIEGTGGYGYTF.

The rearrangement joins TRBV4-1 to TRBJ1-5, with D possibly being TRBD1 (5 bases). This CDR3 comprises 16 residues. Germline V gene lookup returns CDR1 MGHRA and CDR2 YSYEKL. Deletions cut 0 bases from V and 0 bases from J, with 9 bases between. CDR3 DNA sequence: TGCGCCAGCAGCCAAGAGCAGGGATATAGCAATCAGCCCCAGCATTTT. This sequence encodes CASSQEQGYSNQPQHF.

The V gene is TRBV5-1, the J gene TRBJ1-2; no clear D gene. There are 15 residues in the CDR3. Trimming stripped 0 bases from V and 1 base from J, with 10 bases between. CDR1 and CDR2 (germline): SGHRS, YFSETQ. The CDR3 nucleotides are TGCGCCAGCAGCTTGGCCGAGGGTCTTAACTATGGCTACACCTTC. It yields the protein CASSLAEGLNYGYTF.

The V and J genes are TRBV9 and TRBJ1-6; 10 bases fit TRBD1. Looked up from germline, CDR1 is SGDLS and CDR2 is YYNGEE. J lost 4 bases, V lost 0 bases, and 1 base had no gene match. The CDR3 runs 16 residues. The CDR3 is CASSVAGQGYNSPLHF. CDR3 nucleotides: TGTGCCAGCAGCGTAGCGGGACAGGGGTATAATTCACCCCTCCACTTT.

This chain joins TRBV4-2 and TRBJ2-1; D is perhaps TRBD1 (7 bases). CDR3 size: 16 residues. The V and J ends lost 0 bases and 7 bases respectively, with 16 bases between them. Germline assignment: CDR1 LGHNA and CDR2 YNFKEQ. The CDR3 region has the DNA TGTGCCAGCAGCCAAGACCACTTTTCAGGGGGGAATGAGCAGTTCTTC. The encoded protein is CASSQDHFSGGNEQFF.

This chain links TRBV4-3 with TRBJ1-1; D unresolved. Per germline, CDR1 LGHNA and CDR2 YSLEER. V lost 0 bases to trimming and J lost 8 bases, with 16 bases between them. The CDR3 spans 15 residues. DNA of the CDR3: TGCGCCAGCAGCCAAGATACCCCCCCCAGCAGCGAAGCTTTCTTT. Its translation: CASSQDTPPSSEAFF.

This clone was detected only once. This chain uses TRBV19 with TRBJ2-3; TRBD1 matches at 10 bases. Germline trimming cut 3 bases from V and 5 bases from J; bases unmatched to any gene: 5. CDR3 length: 15 amino acids. Germline CDR1 LNHDA, CDR2 SQIVND (reference sequence). The DNA of the CDR3 is TGTGCCAGTAGTATCGGGACAGGGGAGAGAGATACGCAGTATTTT. Its protein product is CASSIGTGERDTQYF.

The chain couples TRBV6-2 or TRBV6-3 to TRBJ2-5; 7 bases agree with TRBD2. Germline V CDR1 and CDR2: MNHEY, SVGEGT. Trimming cost V 4 bases and J 2 bases; bases outside gene matches: 7. This CDR3 region has 15 residues. CDR3 loop: CASSFPPGLQETQYF. The CDR3 DNA is TGTGCCAGCAGTTTCCCACCGGGACTACAAGAGACCCAGTACTTC.